This paragraph covers one T cell receptor (beta chain) sequence. The second PCR ran about 6 to 12 cycles with a sample-barcoded 5' primer and J-beta primers. Each CDR3 protein is one row after TCRdb ran MiXCR on the 5' RACE reads. The sample holds about 730,000 distinct CDR3 sequences, approximately 43% seen once. Looked up from germline, CDR1 is ENHRY and CDR2 is SYGVKD. V shed 3 bases, J shed 8 bases, and the junction held 16 bases outside the gene matches. The length of the CDR3 is 19 residues. This sample is part of a study of blood T cells in healthy people across ages. The rearrangement uses TRBV10-3 and TRBJ2-1; 13 nucleotides line up with TRBD2. The receptor's source is a woman aged 55-69 years in good health. Sequenced material: blood. The CDR3 DNA reads TGTGCCATCAGTGACCCAAAGACTAGCGGGGGGACCCGGTCCGATGAGCAGTTCTTC. As protein: CAISDPKTSGGTRSDEQFF.